This is a list of T cell receptor beta chains from one sample in a study of T cell changes during pregnancy in multiple sclerosis. TCRdb's table, derived via immunoSEQ multiplex PCR, lists solely in-frame clones and lacks some. The sample has some 80,000 clones, roughly 94% seen once; the top ten hold about 0.13%. This sample comprised CD4+ T cells from peripheral blood mononuclear cells, obtained after pregnancy. The source of these receptors is a female donor with multiple sclerosis, enrolled in a pregnancy study. CDR3s include the opening cysteine and the closing phenylalanine or tryptophan. D genes are given only for firm matches.

j_call d_call v_call cdr3_aa
TRBJ1-1 . TRBV19 CASRQGTLTNTEAFF
TRBJ2-3 TRBD2 TRBV27 CASSTGLAGSTDTQYF
TRBJ2-6 . TRBV11-2 CASSQRRSGANVLTF
TRBJ2-7 TRBD2 TRBV7-2 CASSLALATSYEQYF
TRBJ2-1 TRBD2 TRBV4-1 CASSPSGSLDNEQFF
TRBJ1-1 TRBD1 TRBV19 CASSRAQSFTRTGVGMNTEAFF
TRBJ2-5 TRBD2 TRBV5-4 CASSLDPGRARETQYF
TRBJ1-2 . TRBV7-2 CASKWGGPLYGYTF
TRBJ2-4 TRBD2 TRBV9 CASSVGLAGVENIQYF
TRBJ1-5 TRBD1 TRBV28 CASSSGRGHDSNQPQHF
TRBJ2-2 . TRBV5-4 CASSLEPRGTGELFF
TRBJ2-7 TRBD2 TRBV5-8 CASSGGTREIEQYF
TRBJ2-3 TRBD2 TRBV27 CASREREAPIGTDTQYF
TRBJ2-1 TRBD2 TRBV14 CASSQLAGGYNEQFF
TRBJ2-7 . TRBV6-5 CASSSLARTSYEQYF
TRBJ2-1 TRBD2 TRBV5-5 CASSLVGTSSSYNEQFF
TRBJ2-3 TRBD2 TRBV4-1 CASSPGTNTDTQYF
TRBJ1-5 TRBD1 TRBV5-6 CASSADRGNQPQHF
TRBJ2-7 TRBD1 TRBV7-9 CASSSIDRDRAYEQYF
TRBJ2-7 . TRBV14 CASSQGTGMGSYEQYF
TRBJ2-7 . TRBV10-3 CATLREQKYEQYF
TRBJ1-5 . TRBV4-3 CASSLLSGRVSQPQHF
TRBJ1-2 TRBD1 TRBV19 CASSWDRYYGYTF
TRBJ1-5 . TRBV18 CASSPSGVGQPQHF
TRBJ2-5 . TRBV4-2 CASSQDLRETQYF
TRBJ2-5 . TRBV30 CAWSVRRGEKETQYF
TRBJ2-1 TRBD2 TRBV6-5 CASSYGGEVGNEQFF
TRBJ2-2 . TRBV7-3 CASSLKAGNGELFF
TRBJ2-3 TRBD2 TRBV4-3 CASSQDWDSAGGATDTQYF
TRBJ1-5 . TRBV2 CASSGSDSRNQPQHF
TRBJ1-3 . TRBV6-6 CASSLGGVNGNTIYF
TRBJ1-1 . TRBV18 CASSQGKGNVAFF